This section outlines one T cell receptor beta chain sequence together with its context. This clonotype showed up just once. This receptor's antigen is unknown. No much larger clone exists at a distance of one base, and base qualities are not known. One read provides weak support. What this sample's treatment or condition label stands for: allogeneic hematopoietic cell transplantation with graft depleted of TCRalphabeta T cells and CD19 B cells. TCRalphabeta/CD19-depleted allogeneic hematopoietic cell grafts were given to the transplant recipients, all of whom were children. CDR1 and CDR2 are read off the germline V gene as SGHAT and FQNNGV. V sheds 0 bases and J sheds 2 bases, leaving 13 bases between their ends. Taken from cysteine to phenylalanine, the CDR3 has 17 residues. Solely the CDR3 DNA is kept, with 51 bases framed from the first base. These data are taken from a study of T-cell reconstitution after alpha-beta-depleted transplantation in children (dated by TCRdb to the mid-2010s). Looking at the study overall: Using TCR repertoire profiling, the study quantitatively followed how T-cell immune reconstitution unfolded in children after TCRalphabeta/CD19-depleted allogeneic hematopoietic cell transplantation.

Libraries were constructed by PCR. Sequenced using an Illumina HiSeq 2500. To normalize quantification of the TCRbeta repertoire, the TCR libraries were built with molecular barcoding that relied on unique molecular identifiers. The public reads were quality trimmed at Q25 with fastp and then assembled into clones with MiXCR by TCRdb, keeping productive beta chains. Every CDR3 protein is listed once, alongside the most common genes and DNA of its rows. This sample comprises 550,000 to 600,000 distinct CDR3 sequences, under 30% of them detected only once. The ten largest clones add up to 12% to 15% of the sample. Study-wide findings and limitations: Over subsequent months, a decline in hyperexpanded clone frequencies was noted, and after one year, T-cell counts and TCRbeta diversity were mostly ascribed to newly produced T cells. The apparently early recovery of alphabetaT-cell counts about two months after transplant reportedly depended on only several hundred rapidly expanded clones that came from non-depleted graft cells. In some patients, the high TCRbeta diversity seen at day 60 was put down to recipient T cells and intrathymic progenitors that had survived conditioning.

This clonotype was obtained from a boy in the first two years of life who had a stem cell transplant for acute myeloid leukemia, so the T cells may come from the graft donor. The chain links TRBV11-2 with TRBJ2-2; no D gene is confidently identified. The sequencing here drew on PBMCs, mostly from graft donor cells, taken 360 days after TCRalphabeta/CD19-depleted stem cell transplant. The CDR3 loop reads CASSLDPAPRNTGELFF. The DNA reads TGTGCCAGCAGCTTAGATCCAGCGCCTAGAAACACCGGGGAGCTGTTTTTT.